This T cell receptor (beta chain) was sequenced during a study of cytomegalovirus exposure and HLA in healthy donors (dated by TCRdb to about 2017). For context, the study as a whole: A later analysis indicated that the 130 or so validation repertoires were generated on the platform also employed for the 720 or so repertoires of the first cohort. The study aimed to test whether signatures of past pathogen exposure could be identified by cataloging public T cell receptors. A separate validation cohort of 100 to 150 different subjects was used in addition to the 666-subject first cohort. To predict cytomegalovirus infection status, the study brought together high-throughput TCR immunosequencing, statistical association of individual TCRs with disease status, and machine learning.

The germline V gene (reference sequence) sets CDR1 to MNHEY and CDR2 to SMNVEV. The CDR3 covers 15 residues, taking in both the cysteine and the phenylalanine. CDR3 DNA only is kept here, 45 bases in frame from base 1. Germline trimming amounts to 2 bases on V and 3 bases on J, with 5 as the count of junction bases outside the gene matches. Donors formed part of the validation cohort, which comprised 120 subjects and was distinct from the first cohort of 666 subjects. Regarding this clone: No cognate antigen has been identified for it. It has no much larger one-base neighbor in the sample; base qualities were not kept.

Overall study results and their limits: The validation cohort had no HLA typing available for a later analysis, so co-occurrence within that cohort was assessed over all 130 or so repertoires. In both the original and validation cohorts, the classifier was reported to diagnose cytomegalovirus status with high specificity and sensitivity. Subsequent analysis determined that TCRs grouped into clusters in the first cohort also showed a tendency toward co-occurrence across the roughly 120 validation repertoires, and 94% of cluster scores exceeded 0. The authors suggested that the approach could potentially be generalized to other disease states and immunological phenotypes. The study listed 150 to 200 TCR beta chains as associated with cytomegalovirus. In vitro tests confirmed that three of the cytomegalovirus-associated TCR beta chains recognize cytomegalovirus antigens. Across donors, most TCR sequences were observed very rarely, whereas some public TCRs were present in many individuals.

The receptor library was made with the immunoSEQ multiplex PCR assay. The authors' analysis ran thus. To diagnose cytomegalovirus status from the catalog of TCR beta chain sequences, a statistical classification framework was built. TCRdb mirrors the immuneACCESS table, restricted to in-frame sequences. Some clones are absent from its copies; in checked studies, under half trace to an unresolved V gene, and the reason for the others is unknown. That table furnishes V, J and clone size, whereas the DNA furnished D and trimming. For this sample the table gives more than 300,000 clones, of which 86% were detected only once. Together, the top ten hold 0.83% of the sample.

The TCR sequence derives from a woman aged 18-30 years in good health and CMV-seronegative. The source material was PBMCs. The chain links TRBV27 with TRBJ2-5, and 8 junctional nucleotides match TRBD1. The nucleotide sequence is given as TGTGCCAGCAGTTTAGCGTCAGGGGGCGAAGAGACCCAGTACTTC. Translated, it gives CASSLASGGEETQYF.